This entry concerns a single T cell receptor (beta chain). This record belongs to a study of blood T cell repertoires in COVID-19. Turning to the study itself: Samples representing acute and convalescent COVID-19 were sourced from the United States, Italy and Spain. PBMCs, B-cell-depleted T cells, or T cells provided the cDNA or gDNA that made up the material.

Sequencing was performed with immunoSEQ multiplex PCR; in TCRdb, only in-frame clones are kept and a portion is missing. The profile shows over 400,000 clones, 88% of them singletons. The study recruited people aged about 18 to 90 years across approximately 24 US areas. Donors of Cohort 3 who recovered were those that had two negative PCRs, clearance, or symptom resolution. Germline V CDR1 and CDR2: KGHDR, SFDVKD. Deletions cut 7 bases from V and 1 base from J, with 6 bases between. The CDR3 runs to 13 residues. The sample taken for sequencing was PBMCs or T cells enriched from blood (not recorded which). The clonotype comes from a woman in her sixties who had recovered from COVID-19. The chain couples TRBV24-1 to TRBJ2-2, with D possibly matching TRBD1 (6 bases). The CDR3 bases are TGTGCCACCAGCAGGGGGAACACCGGGGAGCTGTTTTTT. Residues: CATSRGNTGELFF.